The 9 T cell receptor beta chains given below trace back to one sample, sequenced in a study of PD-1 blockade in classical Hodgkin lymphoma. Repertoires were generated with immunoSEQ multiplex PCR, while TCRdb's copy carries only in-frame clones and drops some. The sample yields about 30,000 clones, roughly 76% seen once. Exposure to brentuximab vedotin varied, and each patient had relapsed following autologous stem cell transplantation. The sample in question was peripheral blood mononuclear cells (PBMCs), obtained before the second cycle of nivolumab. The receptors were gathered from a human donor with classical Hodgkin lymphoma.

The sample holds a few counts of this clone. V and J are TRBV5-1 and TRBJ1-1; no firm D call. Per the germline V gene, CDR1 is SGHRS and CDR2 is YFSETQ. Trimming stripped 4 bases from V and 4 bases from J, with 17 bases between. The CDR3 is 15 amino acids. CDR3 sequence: CASSGRGGRSTEAFF. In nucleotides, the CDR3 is TGCGCCAGCAGCGGACGGGGAGGCCGTAGCACTGAAGCTTTCTTT.

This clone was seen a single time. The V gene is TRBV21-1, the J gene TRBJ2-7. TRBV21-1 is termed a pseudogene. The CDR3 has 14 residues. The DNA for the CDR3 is TGTGCCAGCACCACGGGCCGGGGGCGTTTTCCGTTTTGCTTC. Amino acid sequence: CASTTGRGRFPFCF.

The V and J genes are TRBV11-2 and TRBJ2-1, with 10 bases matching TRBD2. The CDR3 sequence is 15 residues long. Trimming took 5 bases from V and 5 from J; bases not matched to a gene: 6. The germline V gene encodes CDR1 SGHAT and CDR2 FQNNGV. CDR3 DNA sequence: TGTGCCAGCAGCGTCACTAGCGGGACGAACAATGAGCAGTTCTTC. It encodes CASSVTSGTNNEQFF.

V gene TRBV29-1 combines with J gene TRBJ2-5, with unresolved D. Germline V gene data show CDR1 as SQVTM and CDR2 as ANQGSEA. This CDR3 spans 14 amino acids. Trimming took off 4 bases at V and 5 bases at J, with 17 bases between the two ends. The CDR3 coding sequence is TGCAGCGTTGTTTTATATGACCGTCCGGAGACCCAGTACTTC. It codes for CSVVLYDRPETQYF.

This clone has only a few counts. CDR3 DNA sequence: TGTGCCAGCAGGGGGACAGGGGTGAGATATGGCTACACCTTC. As protein: CASRGTGVRYGYTF. V is TRBV2 and J is TRBJ1-2; 10 bases match TRBD1. V trimming: 6 bases; J trimming: 5 bases; junction bases outside the gene matches: 6. The CDR3 is made up of 14 amino acids. Germline V lookup: CDR1 SNHLY, CDR2 FYNNEI.

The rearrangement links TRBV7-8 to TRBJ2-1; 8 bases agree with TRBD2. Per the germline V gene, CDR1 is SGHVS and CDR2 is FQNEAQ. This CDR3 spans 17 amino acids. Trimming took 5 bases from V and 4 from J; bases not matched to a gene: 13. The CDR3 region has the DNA TGTGCCAGCAGCGCTACCGGGACTAGGAGGCTTTACAATGAGCAGTTCTTC. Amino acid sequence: CASSATGTRRLYNEQFF.

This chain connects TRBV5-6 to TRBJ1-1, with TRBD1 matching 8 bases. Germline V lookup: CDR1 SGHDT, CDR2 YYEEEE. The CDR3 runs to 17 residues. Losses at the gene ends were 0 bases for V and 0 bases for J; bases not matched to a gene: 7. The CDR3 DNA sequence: TGTGCCAGCAGCTTGGGCCAGGGGGCTGGCATGAACACTGAAGCTTTCTTT. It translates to CASSLGQGAGMNTEAFF.

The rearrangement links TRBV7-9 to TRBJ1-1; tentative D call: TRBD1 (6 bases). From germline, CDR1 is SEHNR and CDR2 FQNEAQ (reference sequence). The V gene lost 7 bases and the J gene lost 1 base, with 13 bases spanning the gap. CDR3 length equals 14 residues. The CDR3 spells CASNIGGRNTEAFF. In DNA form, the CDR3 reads TGTGCCAGCAACATTGGGGGGCGGAACACTGAAGCTTTCTTT.

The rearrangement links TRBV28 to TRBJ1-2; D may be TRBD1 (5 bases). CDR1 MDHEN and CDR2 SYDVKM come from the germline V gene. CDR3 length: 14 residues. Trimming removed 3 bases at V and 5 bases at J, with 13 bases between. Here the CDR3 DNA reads TGTGCCAGCAGTTTGGGTGGGACGGCTTATGGCTACACCTTC. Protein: CASSLGGTAYGYTF.